One TCR beta chain is described in this entry. This specimen comes from a study of blood T cell repertoires in COVID-19. Germline V gene lookup returns CDR1 MNHEY and CDR2 SVGAGI. V shed 6 bases and J 4 bases; nucleotides not matched to a gene: 3. There are 14 residues in the CDR3. Per the original data handling: Researchers report that nucleated cell counts were estimated from reference gene primer amplification. Here immunoSEQ multiplex PCR was the method, and the copy in TCRdb shows in-frame clones only, minus some. V and J calls and clone size are as listed in that table; D and trimming were resolved from the DNA. The sample carries tens of thousands of clones, 70% to 90% recorded once.

Source material: peripheral blood. The gene calls are TRBV6-5 and TRBJ2-1; 10 bases are shared with TRBD2. This clonotype was obtained from a man in his forties or fifties with active or convalescent COVID-19. This chain's CDR3 is CASRSGRGYNEQFF. The CDR3, as DNA: TGTGCCAGCAGGAGCGGGAGGGGGTACAATGAGCAGTTCTTC.